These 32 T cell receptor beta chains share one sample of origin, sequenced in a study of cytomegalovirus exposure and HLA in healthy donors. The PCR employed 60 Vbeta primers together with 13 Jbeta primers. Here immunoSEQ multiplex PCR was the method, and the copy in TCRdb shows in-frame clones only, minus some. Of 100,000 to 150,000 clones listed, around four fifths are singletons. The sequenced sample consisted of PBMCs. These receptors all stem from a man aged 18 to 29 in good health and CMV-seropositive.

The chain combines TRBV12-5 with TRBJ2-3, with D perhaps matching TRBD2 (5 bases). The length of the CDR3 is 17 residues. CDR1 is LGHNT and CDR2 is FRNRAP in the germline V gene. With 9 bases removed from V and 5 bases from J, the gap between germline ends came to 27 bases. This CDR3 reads CASQTTPGNLTVDTQYF. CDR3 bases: TGTGCTAGCCAAACTACTCCCGGGAACCTTACCGTAGATACGCAGTATTTT. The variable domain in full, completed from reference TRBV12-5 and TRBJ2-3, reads DARVTQTPRHKVTEMGQEVTMRCQPILGHNTVFWYRQTMMQGLELLAYFRNRAPLDDSGMPKDRFSAEMPDATLATLKIQPSEPRDSAVYFCASQTTPGNLTVDTQYFGPGTRLTVL.

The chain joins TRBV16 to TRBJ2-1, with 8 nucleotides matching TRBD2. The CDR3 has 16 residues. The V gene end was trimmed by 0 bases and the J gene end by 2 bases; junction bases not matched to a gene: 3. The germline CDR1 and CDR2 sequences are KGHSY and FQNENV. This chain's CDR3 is CASSQSTSAPYNEQFF. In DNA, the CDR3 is TGTGCCAGCAGCCAATCGACTAGCGCCCCCTACAATGAGCAGTTCTTC.

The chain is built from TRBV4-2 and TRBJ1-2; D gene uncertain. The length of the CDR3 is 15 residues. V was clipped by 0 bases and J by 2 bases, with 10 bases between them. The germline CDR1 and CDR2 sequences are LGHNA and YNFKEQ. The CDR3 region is CASSQDPFQNYGYTF. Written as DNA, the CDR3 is TGTGCCAGCAGCCAAGACCCTTTTCAGAACTATGGCTACACCTTC.

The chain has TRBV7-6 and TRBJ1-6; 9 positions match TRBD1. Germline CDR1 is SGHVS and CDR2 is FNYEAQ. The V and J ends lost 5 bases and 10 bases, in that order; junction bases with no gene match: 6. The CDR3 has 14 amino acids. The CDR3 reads CASSPGTGQSPLHF. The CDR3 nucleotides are TGTGCCAGCAGCCCTGGGACAGGGCAATCACCCCTCCACTTT.

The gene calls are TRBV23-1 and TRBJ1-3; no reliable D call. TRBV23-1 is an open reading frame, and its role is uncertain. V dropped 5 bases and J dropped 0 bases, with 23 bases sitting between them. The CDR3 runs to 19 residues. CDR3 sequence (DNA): TGCGCCAGCAGTAAACGTGGAGTGAAGCAAGTGGTCTCTGGAAACACCATATATTTT. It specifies CASSKRGVKQVVSGNTIYF.

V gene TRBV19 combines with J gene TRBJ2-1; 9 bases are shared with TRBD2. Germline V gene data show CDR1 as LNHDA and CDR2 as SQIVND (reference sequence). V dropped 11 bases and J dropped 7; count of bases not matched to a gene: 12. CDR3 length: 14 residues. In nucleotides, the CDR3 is TGTGCCGAAACACTTCTAGCGGGGAGTAATGAGCAGTTCTTC. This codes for CAETLLAGSNEQFF. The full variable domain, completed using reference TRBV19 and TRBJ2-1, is DGGITQSPKYLFRKEGQNVTLSCEQNLNHDAMYWYRQDPGQGLRLIYYSQIVNDFQKGDIAEGYSVSREKKESFPLTVTSAQKNPTAFYLCAETLLAGSNEQFFGPGTRLTVL.

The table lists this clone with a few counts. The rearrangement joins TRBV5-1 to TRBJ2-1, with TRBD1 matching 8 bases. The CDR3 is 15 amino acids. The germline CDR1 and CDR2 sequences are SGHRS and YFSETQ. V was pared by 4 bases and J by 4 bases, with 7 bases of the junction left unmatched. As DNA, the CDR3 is TGCGCCAGCAGCACCAACAGGGGGACGTACAATGAGCAGTTCTTC. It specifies CASSTNRGTYNEQFF.

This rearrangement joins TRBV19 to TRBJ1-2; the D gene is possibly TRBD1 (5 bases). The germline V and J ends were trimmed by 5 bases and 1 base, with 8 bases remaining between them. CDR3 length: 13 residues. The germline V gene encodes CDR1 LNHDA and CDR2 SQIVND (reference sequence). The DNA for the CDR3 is TGTGCCAGTAGTGCCGACAGTAACTATGGCTACACCTTC. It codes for CASSADSNYGYTF.

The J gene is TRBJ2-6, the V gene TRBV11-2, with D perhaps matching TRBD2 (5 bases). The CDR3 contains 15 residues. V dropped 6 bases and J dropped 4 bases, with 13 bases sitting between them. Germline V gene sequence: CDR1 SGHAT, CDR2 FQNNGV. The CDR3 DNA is TGTGCCAGCAGTATGCCCGGGAAGGGGGCCAACGTCCTGACTTTC. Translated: CASSMPGKGANVLTF.

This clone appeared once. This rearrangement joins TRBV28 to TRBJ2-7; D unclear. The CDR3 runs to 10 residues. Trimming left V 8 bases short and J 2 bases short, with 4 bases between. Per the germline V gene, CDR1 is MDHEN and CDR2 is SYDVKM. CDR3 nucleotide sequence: TGTGCCAGCGCGGCCTACGAGCAGTACTTC. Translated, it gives CASAAYEQYF.

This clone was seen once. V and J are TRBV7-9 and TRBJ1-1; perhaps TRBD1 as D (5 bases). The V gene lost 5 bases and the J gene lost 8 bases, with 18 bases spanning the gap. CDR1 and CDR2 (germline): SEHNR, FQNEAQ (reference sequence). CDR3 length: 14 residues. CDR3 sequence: CASSPTQETGEAFF. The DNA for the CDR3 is TGTGCCAGCAGCCCGACACAGGAAACCGGAGAAGCTTTCTTT.

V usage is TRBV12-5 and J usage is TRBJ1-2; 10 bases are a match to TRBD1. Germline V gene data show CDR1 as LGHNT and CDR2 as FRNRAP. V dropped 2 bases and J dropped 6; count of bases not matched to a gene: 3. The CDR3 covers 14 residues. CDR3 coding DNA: TGTGCTAGTGGTTTGTTCGGGACAGGGGATGGCTACACCTTC. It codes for CASGLFGTGDGYTF.

The CDR3 DNA reads TGTGCCAGCAGCTTAGGAGGGTTCAGCGAGCAGTACTTC. This sequence encodes CASSLGGFSEQYF. V is TRBV7-3 and J is TRBJ2-7, with TRBD2 as a possible D gene (6 bases). V dropped 2 bases and J dropped 6 bases, with 11 bases sitting between them. The length of the CDR3 is 13 residues. CDR1 is SGHTA and CDR2 is FQGTGA in the germline V gene.

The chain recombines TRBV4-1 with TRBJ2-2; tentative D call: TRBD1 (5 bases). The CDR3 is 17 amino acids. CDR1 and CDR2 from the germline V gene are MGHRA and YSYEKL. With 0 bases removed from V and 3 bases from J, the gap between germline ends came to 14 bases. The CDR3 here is CASSQEVGHSYTGELFF. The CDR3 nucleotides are TGCGCCAGCAGCCAAGAAGTAGGACATTCTTACACCGGGGAGCTGTTTTTT.

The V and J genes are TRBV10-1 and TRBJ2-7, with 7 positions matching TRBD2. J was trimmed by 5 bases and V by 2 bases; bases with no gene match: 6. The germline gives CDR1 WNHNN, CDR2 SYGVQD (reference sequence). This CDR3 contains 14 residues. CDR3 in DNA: TGCGCCAGCAGTGAGATAGGGACTACAAACGAGCAGTACTTC. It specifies CASSEIGTTNEQYF.

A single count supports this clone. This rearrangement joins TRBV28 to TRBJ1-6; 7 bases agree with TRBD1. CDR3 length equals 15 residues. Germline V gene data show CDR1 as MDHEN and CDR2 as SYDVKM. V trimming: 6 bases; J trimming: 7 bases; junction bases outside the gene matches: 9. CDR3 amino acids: CASRGTASPNSPLHF. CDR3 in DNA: TGTGCCAGCAGGGGGACAGCATCCCCGAATTCACCCCTCCACTTT.

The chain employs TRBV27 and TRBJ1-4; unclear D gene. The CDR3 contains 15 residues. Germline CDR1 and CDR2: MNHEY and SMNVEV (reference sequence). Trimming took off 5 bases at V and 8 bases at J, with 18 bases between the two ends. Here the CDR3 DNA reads TGTGCCAGCAGTACCCACCGAAATCTACTGGAAAAACTGTTTTTT. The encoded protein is CASSTHRNLLEKLFF. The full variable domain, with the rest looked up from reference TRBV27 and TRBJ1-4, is EAQVTQNPRYLITVTGKKLTVTCSQNMNHEYMSWYRQDPGLGLRQIYYSMNVEVTDKGDVPEGYKVSRKEKRNFPLILESPSPNQTSLYFCASSTHRNLLEKLFFGSGTQLSVL.

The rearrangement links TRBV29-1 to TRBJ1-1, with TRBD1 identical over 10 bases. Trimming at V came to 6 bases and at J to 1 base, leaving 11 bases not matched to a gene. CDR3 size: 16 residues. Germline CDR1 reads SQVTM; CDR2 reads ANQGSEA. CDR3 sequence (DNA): TGCAGCGTCCTCGGACAGGGGGTCTCTACGAACACTGAAGCTTTCTTT. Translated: CSVLGQGVSTNTEAFF.

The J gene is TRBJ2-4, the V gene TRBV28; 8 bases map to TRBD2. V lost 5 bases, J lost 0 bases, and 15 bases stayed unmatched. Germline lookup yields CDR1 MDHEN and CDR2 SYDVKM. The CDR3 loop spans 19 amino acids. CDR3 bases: TGTGCCAGCAGTCCTCAGGGGAGCGGGGGCCCCCTAGCCAAAAACATTCAGTACTTC. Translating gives CASSPQGSGGPLAKNIQYF.

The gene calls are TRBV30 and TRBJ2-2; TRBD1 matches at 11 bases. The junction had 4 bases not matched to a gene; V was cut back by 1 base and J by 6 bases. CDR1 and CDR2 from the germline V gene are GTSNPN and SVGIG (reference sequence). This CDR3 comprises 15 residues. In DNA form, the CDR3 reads TGTGCCTGGAGTGGGGCGGGACAGGGGGCCGGGGAGCTGTTTTTT. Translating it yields CAWSGAGQGAGELFF.

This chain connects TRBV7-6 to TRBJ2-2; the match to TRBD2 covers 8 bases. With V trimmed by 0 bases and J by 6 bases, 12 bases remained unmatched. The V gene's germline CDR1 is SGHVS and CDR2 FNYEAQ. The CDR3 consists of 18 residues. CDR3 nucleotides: TGTGCCAGCAGCTTAGCGACGCCTAGCGGGCCCCAAGCCGGGGAGCTGTTTTTT. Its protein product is CASSLATPSGPQAGELFF.

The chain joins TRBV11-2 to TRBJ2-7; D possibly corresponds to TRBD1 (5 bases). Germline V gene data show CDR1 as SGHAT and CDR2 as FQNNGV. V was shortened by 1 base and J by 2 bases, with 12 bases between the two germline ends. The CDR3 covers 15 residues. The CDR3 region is CASSLAVIGAYEQYF. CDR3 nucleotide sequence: TGTGCCAGCAGCTTAGCGGTCATAGGGGCCTACGAGCAGTACTTC. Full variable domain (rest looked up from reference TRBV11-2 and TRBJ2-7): EAGVAQSPRYKIIEKRQSVAFWCNPISGHATLYWYQQILGQGPKLLIQFQNNGVVDDSQLPKDRFSAERLKGVDSTLKIQPAKLEDSAVYLCASSLAVIGAYEQYFGPGTRLTVT.

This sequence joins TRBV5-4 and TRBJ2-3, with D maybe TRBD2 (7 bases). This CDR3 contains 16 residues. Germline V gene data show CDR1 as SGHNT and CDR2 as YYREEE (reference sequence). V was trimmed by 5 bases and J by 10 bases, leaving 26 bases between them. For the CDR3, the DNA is TGTGCCAGCAGTTCTGGGGGCGGGGGCATCCCTTTTCCGCAGTATTTT. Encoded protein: CASSSGGGGIPFPQYF.

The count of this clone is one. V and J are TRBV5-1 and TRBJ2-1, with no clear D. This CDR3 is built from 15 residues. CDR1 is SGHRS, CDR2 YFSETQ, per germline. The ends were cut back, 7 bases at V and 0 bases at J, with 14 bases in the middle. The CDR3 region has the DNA TGCGCCAGCCGGATTGACACCAGCTCCTACAATGAGCAGTTCTTC. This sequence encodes CASRIDTSSYNEQFF.

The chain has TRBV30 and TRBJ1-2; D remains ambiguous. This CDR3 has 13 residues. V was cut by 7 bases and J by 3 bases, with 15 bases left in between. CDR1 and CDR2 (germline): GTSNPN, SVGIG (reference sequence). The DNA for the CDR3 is TGTGCCTCCACCTCAGACACCCACTATGGCTACACCTTC. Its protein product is CASTSDTHYGYTF.

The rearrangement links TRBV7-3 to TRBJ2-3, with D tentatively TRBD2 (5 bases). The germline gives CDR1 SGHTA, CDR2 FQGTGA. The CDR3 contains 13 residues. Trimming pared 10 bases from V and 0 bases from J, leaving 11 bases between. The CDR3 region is CATSRTSTDTQYF. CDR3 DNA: TGTGCCACCTCCCGGACTAGCACAGATACGCAGTATTTT.

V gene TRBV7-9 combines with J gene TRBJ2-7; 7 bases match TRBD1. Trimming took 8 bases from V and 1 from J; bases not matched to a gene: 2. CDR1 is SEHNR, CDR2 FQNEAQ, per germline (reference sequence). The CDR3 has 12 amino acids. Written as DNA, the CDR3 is TGTGCCAGCGGGGACAGTTCCTACGAGCAGTACTTC. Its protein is CASGDSSYEQYF.

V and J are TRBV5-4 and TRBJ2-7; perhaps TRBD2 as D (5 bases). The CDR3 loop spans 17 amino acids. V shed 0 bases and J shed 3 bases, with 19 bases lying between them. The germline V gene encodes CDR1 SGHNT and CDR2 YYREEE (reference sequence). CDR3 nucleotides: TGTGCCAGCAGCTTGGTGGACCGAGGGCTCGCACACTACGAGCAGTACTTC. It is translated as CASSLVDRGLAHYEQYF.

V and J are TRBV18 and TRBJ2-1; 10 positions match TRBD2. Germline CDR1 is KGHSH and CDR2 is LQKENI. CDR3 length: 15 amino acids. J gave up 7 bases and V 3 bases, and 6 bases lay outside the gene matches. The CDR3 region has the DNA TGTGCCAGCTCACCTAGCGGGGGGCGGTGGAATGAGCAGTTCTTC. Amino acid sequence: CASSPSGGRWNEQFF.

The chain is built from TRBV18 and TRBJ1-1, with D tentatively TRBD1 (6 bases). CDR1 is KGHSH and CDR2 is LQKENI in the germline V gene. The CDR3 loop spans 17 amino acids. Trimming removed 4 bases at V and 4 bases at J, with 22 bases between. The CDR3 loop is CASSLLPQGPSSTEAFF. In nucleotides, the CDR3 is TGTGCCAGCTCACTACTACCCCAGGGGCCCTCATCCACTGAAGCTTTCTTT.

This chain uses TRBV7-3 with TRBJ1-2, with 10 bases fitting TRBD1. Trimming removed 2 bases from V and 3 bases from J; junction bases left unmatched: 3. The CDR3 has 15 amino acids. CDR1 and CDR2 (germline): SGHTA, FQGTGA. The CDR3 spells CASSLGGTGDYGYTF. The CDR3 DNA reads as TGTGCCAGCAGCTTAGGGGGGACAGGGGACTATGGCTACACCTTC.

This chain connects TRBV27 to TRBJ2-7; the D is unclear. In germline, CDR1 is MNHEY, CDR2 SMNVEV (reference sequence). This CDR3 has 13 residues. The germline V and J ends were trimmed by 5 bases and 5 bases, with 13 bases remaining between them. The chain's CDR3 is CASSPPENNEQYF. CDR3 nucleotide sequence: TGTGCCAGCAGTCCCCCTGAGAATAACGAGCAGTACTTC.